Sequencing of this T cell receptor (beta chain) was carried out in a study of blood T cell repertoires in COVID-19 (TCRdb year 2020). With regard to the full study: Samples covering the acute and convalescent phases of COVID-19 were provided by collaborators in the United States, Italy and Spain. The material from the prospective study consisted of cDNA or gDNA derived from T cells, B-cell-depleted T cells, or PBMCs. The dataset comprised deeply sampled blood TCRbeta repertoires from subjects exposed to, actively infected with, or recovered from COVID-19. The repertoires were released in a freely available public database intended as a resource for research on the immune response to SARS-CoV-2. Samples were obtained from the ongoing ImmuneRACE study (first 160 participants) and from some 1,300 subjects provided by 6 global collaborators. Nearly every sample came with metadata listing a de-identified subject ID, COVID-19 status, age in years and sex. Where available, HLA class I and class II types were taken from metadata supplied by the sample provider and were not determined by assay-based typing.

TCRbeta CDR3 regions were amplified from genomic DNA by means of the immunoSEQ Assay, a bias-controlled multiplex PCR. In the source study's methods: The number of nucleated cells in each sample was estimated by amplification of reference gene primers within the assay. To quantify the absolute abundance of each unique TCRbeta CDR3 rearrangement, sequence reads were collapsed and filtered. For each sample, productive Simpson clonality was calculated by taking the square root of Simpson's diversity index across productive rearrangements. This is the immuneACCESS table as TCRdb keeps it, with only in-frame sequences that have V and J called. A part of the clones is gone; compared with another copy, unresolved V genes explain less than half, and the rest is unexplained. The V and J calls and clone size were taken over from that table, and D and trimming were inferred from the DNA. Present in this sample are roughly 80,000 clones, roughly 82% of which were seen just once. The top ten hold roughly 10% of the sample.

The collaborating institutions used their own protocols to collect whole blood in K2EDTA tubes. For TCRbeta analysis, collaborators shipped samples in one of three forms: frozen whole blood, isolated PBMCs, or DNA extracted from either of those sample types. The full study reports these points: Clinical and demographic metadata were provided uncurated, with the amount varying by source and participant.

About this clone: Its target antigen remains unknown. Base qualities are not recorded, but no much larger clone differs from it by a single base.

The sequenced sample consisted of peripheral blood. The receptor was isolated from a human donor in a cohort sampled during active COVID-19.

The CDR3 region reads CASKTGGLNTGELFF. The bases are TGTGCCAGCAAGACAGGGGGTCTGAACACCGGGGAGCTGTTTTTT. The sequence links TRBV28 to TRBJ2-2; a stretch of 9 junction bases matches TRBD1. V is trimmed back by 7 bases and J by 1 base, and the junction contains 4 bases that no gene match accounts for. The CDR3 runs 15 amino acids, cysteine and phenylalanine included. The CDR3 DNA has 45 bases and is translated from base 1. CDR1 and CDR2 were assigned from the germline V gene as MDHEN and SYDVKM.